This paragraph covers one TCR beta chain sequence. Its target is unknown. The source of the sample is a study of shared clonotypes between healthy human individuals. Study-wide results and limits: Generation probability values for non-shared clonotypes were lower than those for clonotypes shared by all four donors.

In the authors' workflow: There were no quality scores in the junction-only immunoSEQ sequences, so filtering differed. Assay used: immunoSEQ multiplex PCR; TCRdb lists only in-frame clones, some missing. D and trimming were read from the DNA, whereas the V and J calls and clone size are those reported in that table. The sample has a few million clones; approximately 93% are singletons. Germline V gene data show CDR1 as MDHEN and CDR2 as SYDVKM. The germline V and J ends were trimmed by 1 base and 6 bases, with 15 bases remaining between them. The CDR3 loop spans 16 amino acids. This TCR was sampled from a man aged 18 to 29 in good health. Some clones in this sample may be carry-over from other donors' samples. Sequenced input: naive CD4+ T cells from PBMCs. Sample subset: CD45RA+ positively selected. This chain connects TRBV28 to TRBJ2-2; tentatively, D is TRBD2 (6 bases). This CDR3 reads CASSLLVGRGPGELFF. The CDR3 DNA reads as TGTGCCAGCAGTTTATTAGTCGGGAGAGGACCCGGGGAGCTGTTTTTT. Full variable domain (missing parts from reference TRBV28 and TRBJ2-2): DVKVTQSSRYLVKRTGEKVFLECVQDMDHENMFWYRQDPGLGLRLIYFSYDVKMKEKGDIPEGYSVSREKKERFSLILESASTNQTSMYLCASSLLVGRGPGELFFGEGSRLTVL.